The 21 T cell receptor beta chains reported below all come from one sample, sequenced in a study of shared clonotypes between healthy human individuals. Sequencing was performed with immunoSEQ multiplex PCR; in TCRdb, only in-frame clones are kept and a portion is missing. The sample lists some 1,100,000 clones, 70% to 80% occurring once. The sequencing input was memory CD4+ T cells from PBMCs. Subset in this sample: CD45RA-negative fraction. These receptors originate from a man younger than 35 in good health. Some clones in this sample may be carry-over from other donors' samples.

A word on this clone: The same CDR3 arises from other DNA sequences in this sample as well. The DNA of the CDR3 is TGTGCCAGCAGTTTAGCGGGATACAATGAGCAGTTCTTC. As protein: CASSLAGYNEQFF. The chain links TRBV28 to TRBJ2-1; weak D call: TRBD2 (6 bases). Trimming took 2 bases from V and 4 from J, leaving 6 bases between them. The CDR3 loop spans 13 amino acids. The germline V gene encodes CDR1 MDHEN and CDR2 SYDVKM.

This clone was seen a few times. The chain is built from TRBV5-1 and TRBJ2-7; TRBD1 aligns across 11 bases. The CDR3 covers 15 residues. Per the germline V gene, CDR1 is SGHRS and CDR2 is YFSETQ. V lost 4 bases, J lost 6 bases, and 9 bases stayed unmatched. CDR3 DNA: TGCGCCAGCAGCCCGACTTATGGGACAGGGGGCGAGCAGTACTTC. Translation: CASSPTYGTGGEQYF.

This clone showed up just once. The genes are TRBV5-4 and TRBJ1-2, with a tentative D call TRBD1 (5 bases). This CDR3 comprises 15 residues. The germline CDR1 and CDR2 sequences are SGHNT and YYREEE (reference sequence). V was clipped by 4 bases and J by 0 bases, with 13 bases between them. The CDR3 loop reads CASSPQGKTNYGYTF. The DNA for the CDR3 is TGTGCCAGCAGCCCCCAGGGAAAAACTAACTATGGCTACACCTTC.

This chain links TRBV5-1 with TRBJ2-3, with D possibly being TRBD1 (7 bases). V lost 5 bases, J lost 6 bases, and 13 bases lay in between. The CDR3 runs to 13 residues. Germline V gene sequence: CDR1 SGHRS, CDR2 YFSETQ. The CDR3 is CASRSSGGDTQYF. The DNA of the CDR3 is TGCGCCAGCAGATCCTCAGGGGGGGATACGCAGTATTTT.

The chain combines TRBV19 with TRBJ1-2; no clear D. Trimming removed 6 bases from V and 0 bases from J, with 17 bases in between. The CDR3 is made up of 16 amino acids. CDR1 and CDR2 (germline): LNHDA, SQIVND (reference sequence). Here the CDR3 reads CASSRSVPAANYGYTF. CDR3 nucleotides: TGTGCCAGTAGCAGGTCTGTGCCAGCCGCTAACTATGGCTACACCTTC.

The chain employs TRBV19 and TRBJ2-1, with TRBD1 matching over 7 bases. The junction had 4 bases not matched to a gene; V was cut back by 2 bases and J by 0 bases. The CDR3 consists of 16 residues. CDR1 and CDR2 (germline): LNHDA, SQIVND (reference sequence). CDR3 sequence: CASSISTGSSYNEQFF. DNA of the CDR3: TGTGCCAGTAGTATATCGACAGGGAGCTCCTACAATGAGCAGTTCTTC.

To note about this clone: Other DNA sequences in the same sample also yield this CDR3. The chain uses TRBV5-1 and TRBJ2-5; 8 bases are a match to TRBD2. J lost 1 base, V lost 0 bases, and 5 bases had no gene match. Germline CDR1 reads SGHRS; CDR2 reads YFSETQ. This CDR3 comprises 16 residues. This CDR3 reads CASSLGLAGIQETQYF. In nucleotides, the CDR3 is TGCGCCAGCAGCTTGGGGTTAGCGGGGATCCAAGAGACCCAGTACTTC.

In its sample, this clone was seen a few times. DNA for the CDR3: TGTGCCAGCAGCTTAGGATCAATCCAGAACACTGAAGCTTTCTTT. Protein: CASSLGSIQNTEAFF. The rearrangement joins TRBV7-9 to TRBJ1-1, with D hard to call. CDR1 and CDR2 from the germline V gene are SEHNR and FQNEAQ (reference sequence). V lost 1 base, J lost 1 base, and 10 bases lay in between. This CDR3 region has 15 residues.

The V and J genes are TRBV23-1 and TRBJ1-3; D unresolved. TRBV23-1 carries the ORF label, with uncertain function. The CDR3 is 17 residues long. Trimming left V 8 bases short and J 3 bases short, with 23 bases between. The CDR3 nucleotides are TGCGCCAGCTGCACCCTCAGACCTCGGCCGGTTGGAAACACCATATATTTT. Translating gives CASCTLRPRPVGNTIYF.

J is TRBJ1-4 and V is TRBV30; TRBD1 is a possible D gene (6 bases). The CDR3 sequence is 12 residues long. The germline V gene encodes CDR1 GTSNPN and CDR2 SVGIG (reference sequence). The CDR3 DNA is TGTGCAAGGGGGAGGGGTAATGAAAAACTGTTTTTT. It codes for CARGRGNEKLFF.

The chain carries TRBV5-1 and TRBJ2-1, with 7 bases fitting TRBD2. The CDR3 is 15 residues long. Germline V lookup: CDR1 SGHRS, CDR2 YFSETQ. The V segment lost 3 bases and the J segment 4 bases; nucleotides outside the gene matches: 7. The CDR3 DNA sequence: TGCGCCAGCAGCTACGCGGGAGCCGGGTACAATGAGCAGTTCTTC. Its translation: CASSYAGAGYNEQFF.

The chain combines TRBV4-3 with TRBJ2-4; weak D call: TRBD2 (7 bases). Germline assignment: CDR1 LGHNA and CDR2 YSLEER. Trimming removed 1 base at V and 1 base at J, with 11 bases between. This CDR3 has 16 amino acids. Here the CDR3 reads CASSQVGGLAKNIQYF. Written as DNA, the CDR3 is TGCGCCAGCAGCCAAGTCGGGGGGCTTGCCAAAAACATTCAGTACTTC.

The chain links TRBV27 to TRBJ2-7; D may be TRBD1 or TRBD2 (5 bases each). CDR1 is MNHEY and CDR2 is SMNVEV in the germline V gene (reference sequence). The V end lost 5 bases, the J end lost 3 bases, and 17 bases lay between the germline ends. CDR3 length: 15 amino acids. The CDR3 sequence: CASSPSALGVYEQYF. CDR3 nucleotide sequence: TGTGCCAGCAGTCCCTCGGCCTTGGGGGTCTACGAGCAGTACTTC.

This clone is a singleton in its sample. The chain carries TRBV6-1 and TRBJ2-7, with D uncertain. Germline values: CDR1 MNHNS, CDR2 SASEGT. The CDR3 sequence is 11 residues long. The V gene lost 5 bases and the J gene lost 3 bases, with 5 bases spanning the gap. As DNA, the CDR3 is TGTGCCAGCAGTACTTACTACGAGCAGTACTTC. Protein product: CASSTYYEQYF.

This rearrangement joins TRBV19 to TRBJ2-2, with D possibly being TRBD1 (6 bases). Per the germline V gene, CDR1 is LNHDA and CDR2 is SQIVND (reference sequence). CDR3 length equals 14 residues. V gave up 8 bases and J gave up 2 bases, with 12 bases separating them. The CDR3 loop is CASGGRINTGELFF. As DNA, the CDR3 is TGTGCCAGTGGGGGCAGGATAAACACCGGGGAGCTGTTTTTT.

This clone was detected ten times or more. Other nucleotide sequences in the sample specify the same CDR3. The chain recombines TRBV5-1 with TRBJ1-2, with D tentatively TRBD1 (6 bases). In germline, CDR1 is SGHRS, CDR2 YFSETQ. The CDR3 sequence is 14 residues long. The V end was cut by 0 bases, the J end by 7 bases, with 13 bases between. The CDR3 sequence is CASSLVAGAGGYTF. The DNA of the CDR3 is TGCGCCAGCAGCTTGGTTGCAGGGGCGGGTGGCTACACCTTC.

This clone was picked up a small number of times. This CDR3 is CASRPGTATNEKLFF. CDR3 nucleotide sequence: TGTGCCAGCAGACCCGGGACAGCAACTAATGAAAAACTGTTTTTT. V and J are TRBV6-5 and TRBJ1-4, with 7 bases identical to TRBD1. CDR1 and CDR2 (germline): MNHEY, SVGAGI. The V segment lost 6 bases and the J segment 0 bases; nucleotides outside the gene matches: 4. The CDR3 spans 15 residues.

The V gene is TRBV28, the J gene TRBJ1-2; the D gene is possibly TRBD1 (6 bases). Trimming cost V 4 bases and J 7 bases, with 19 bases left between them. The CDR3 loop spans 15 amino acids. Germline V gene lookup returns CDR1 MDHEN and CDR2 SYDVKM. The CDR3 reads CASSYQGSKWGGYTF. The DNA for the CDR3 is TGTGCCAGCAGTTATCAGGGGTCGAAGTGGGGTGGCTACACCTTC.

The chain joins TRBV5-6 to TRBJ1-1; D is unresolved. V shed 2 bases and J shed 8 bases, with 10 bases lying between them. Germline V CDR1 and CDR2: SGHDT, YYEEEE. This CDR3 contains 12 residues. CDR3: CASSFGGREAFF. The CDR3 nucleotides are TGTGCCAGCAGCTTCGGAGGTAGAGAAGCTTTCTTT. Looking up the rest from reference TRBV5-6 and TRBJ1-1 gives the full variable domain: DAGVTQSPTHLIKTRGQQVTLRCSPKSGHDTVSWYQQALGQGPQFIFQYYEEEERQRGNFPDRFSGHQFPNYSSELNVNALLLGDSALYLCASSFGGREAFFGQGTRLTVV.

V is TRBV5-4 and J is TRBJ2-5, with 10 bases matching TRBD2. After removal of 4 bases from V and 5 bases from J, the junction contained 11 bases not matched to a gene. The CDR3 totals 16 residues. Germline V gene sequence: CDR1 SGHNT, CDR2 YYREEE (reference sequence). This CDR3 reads CASSREGLAGAETQYF. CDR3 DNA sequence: TGTGCCAGCAGCCGTGAAGGGCTAGCGGGAGCGGAGACCCAGTACTTC.

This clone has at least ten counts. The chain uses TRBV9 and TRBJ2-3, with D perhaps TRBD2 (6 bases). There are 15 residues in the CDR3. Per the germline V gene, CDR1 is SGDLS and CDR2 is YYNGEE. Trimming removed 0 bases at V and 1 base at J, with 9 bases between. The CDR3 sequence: CASSVASSGTDTQYF. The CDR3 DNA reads TGTGCCAGCAGCGTAGCGTCTAGCGGCACAGATACGCAGTATTTT.